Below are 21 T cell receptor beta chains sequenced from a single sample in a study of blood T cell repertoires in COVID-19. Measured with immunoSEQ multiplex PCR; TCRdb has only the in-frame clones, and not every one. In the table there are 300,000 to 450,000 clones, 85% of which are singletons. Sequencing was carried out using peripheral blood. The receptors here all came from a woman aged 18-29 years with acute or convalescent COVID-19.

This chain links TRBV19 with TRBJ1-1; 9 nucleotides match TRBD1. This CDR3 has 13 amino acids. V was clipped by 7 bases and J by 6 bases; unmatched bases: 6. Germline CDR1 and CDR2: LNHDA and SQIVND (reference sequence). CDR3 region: CASIGQGPSEAFF. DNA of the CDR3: TGTGCCAGTATAGGACAGGGGCCTTCTGAAGCTTTCTTT. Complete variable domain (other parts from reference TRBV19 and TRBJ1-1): DGGITQSPKYLFRKEGQNVTLSCEQNLNHDAMYWYRQDPGQGLRLIYYSQIVNDFQKGDIAEGYSVSREKKESFPLTVTSAQKNPTAFYLCASIGQGPSEAFFGQGTRLTVV.

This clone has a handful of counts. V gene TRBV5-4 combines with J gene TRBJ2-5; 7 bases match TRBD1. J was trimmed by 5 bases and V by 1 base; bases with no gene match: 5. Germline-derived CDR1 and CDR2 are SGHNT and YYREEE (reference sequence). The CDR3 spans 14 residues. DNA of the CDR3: TGTGCCAGCAGCTTGAGGGGGCTAGGGGAGACCCAGTACTTC. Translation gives CASSLRGLGETQYF. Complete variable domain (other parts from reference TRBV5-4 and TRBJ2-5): ETGVTQSPTHLIKTRGQQVTLRCSSQSGHNTVSWYQQALGQGPQFIFQYYREEENGRGNFPPRFSGLQFPNYSSELNVNALELDDSALYLCASSLRGLGETQYFGPGTRLLVL.

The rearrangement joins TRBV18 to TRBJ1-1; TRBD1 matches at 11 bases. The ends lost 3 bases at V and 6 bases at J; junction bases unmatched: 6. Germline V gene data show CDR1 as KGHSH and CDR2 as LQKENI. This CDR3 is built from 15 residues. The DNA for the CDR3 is TGTGCCAGCTCACCGGGACAGGGGGATAGGGCTGAAGCTTTCTTT. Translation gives CASSPGQGDRAEAFF.

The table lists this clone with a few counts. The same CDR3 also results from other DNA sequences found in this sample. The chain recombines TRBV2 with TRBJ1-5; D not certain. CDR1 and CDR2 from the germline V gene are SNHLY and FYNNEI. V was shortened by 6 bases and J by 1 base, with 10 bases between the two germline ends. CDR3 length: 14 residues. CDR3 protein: CASSGGTSNQPQHF. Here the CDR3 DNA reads TGTGCCAGCAGCGGCGGAACGAGCAATCAGCCCCAGCATTTT. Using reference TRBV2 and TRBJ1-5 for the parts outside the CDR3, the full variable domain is EPEVTQTPSHQVTQMGQEVILRCVPISNHLYFYWYRQILGQKVEFLVSFYNNEISEKSEIFDDQFSVERPDGSNFTLKIRSTKLEDSAMYFCASSGGTSNQPQHFGDGTRLSIL.

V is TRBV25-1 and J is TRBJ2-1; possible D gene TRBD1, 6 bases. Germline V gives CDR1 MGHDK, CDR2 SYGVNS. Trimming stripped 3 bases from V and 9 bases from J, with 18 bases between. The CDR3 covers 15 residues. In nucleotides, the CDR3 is TGTGCCAGCAGTGACTGGGGCAGGGGTGATGGTGAGCAGTTCTTC. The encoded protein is CASSDWGRGDGEQFF.

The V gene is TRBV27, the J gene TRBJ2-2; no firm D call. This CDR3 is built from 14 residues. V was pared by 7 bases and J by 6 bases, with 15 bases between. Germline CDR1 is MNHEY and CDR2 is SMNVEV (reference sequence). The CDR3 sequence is CASKLGRYPGELFF. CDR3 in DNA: TGTGCCAGCAAGCTCGGTCGTTACCCCGGGGAGCTGTTTTTT.

CDR3 amino acids: CASRVHPEGTGELFF. CDR3 DNA sequence: TGCGCCAGCAGAGTACACCCGGAGGGCACCGGGGAGCTGTTTTTT. This chain uses TRBV10-2 with TRBJ2-2, with TRBD2 as a possible D gene (6 bases). This CDR3 contains 15 residues. Trimming left V 6 bases short and J 4 bases short, with 15 bases between. Germline loops: CDR1 WSHSY, CDR2 SAAADI.

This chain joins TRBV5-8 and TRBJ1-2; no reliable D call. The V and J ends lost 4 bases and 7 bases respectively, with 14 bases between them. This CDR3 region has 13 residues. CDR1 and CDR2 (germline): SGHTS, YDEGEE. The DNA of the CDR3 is TGTGCCAGCAGCCTGACTCCATTTAGTGGCTACACCTTC. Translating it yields CASSLTPFSGYTF.

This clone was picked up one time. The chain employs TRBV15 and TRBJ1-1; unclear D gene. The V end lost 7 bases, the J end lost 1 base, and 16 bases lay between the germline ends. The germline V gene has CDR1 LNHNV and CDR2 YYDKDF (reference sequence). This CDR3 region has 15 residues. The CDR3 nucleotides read TGTGCCACCACCCTTATGAGGTTTGCGAACACTGAAGCTTTCTTT. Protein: CATTLMRFANTEAFF.

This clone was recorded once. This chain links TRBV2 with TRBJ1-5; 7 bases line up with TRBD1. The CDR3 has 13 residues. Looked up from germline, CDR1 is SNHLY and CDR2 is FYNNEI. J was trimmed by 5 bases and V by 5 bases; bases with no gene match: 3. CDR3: CASSNDRDQPQHF. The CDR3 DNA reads TGTGCCAGCAGTAACGACAGGGATCAGCCCCAGCATTTT.

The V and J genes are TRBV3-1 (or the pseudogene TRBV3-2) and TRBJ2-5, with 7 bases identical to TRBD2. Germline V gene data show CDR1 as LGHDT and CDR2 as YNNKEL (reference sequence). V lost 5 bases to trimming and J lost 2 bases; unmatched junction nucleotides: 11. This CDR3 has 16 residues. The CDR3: CASSLRASGSQETQYF. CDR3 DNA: TGTGCCAGCAGCTTGCGGGCTAGCGGATCACAAGAGACCCAGTACTTC.

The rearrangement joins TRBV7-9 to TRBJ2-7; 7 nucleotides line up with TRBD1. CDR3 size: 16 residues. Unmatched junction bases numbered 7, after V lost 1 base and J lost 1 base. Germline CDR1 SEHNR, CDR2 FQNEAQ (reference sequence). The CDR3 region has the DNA TGTGCCAGCAGCTTAGAAGGGTGGGACAGATCCTACGAGCAGTACTTC. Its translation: CASSLEGWDRSYEQYF.

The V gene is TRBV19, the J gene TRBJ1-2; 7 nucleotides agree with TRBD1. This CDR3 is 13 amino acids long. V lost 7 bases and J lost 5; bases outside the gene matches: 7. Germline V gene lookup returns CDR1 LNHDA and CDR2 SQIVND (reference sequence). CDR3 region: CASNRGGGYGYTF. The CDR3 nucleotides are TGTGCCAGTAATCGAGGGGGCGGGTATGGCTACACCTTC. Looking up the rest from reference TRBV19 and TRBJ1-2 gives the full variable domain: DGGITQSPKYLFRKEGQNVTLSCEQNLNHDAMYWYRQDPGQGLRLIYYSQIVNDFQKGDIAEGYSVSREKKESFPLTVTSAQKNPTAFYLCASNRGGGYGYTFGSGTRLTVV.

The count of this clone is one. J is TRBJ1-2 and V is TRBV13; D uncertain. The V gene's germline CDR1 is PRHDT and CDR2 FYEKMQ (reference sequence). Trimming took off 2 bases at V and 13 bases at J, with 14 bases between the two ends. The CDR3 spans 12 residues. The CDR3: CASSLSVPPSTF. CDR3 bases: TGTGCCAGCAGCTTATCCGTGCCACCCAGCACCTTC. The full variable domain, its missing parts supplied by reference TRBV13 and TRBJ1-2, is AAGVIQSPRHLIKEKRETATLKCYPIPRHDTVYWYQQGPGQDPQFLISFYEKMQSDKGSIPDRFSAQQFSDYHSELNMSSLELGDSALYFCASSLSVPPSTFGSGTRLTVV.

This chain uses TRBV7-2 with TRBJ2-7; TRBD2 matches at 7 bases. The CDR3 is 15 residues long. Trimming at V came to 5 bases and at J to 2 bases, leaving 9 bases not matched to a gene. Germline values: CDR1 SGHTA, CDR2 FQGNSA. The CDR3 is CASSPVGGVPYEQYF. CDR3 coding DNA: TGTGCCAGCAGCCCAGTGGGGGGGGTGCCCTACGAGCAGTACTTC.

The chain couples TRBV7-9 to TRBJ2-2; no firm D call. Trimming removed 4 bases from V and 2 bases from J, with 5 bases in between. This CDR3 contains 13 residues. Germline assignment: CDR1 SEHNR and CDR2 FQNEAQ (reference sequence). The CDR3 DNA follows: TGTGCCAGCAGCTCTTCTAACACCGGGGAGCTGTTTTTT. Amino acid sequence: CASSSSNTGELFF.

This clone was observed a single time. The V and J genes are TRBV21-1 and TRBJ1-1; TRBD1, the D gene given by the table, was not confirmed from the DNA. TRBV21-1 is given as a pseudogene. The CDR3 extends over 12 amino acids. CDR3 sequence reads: CASSSREGGAFF. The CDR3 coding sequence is TGTGCCAGCAGCAGCCGGGAAGGGGGAGCTTTCTTT.

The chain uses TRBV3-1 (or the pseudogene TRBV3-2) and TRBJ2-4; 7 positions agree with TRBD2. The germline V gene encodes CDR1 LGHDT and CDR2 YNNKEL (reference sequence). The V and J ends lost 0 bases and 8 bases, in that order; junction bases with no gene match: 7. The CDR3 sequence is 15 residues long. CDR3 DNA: TGTGCCAGCAGCCAAGAAGGAGGGAGGGCCCACATTCAGTACTTC. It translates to CASSQEGGRAHIQYF.

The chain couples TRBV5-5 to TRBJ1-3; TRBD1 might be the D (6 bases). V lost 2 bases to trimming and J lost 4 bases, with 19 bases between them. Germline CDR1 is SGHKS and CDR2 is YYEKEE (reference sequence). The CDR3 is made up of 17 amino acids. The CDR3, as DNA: TGTGCCAGCAGCTTTAATCCCCCGGCAGGGGACGGAAACACCATATATTTT. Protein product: CASSFNPPAGDGNTIYF.

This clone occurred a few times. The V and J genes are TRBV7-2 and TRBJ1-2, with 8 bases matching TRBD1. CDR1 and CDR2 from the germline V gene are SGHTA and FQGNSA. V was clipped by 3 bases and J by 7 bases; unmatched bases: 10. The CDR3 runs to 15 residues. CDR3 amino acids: CASSLTGELTSGYTF. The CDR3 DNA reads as TGTGCCAGCAGCTTGACAGGGGAACTCACCAGTGGCTACACCTTC.

Here the CDR3 reads CASSEGRQGSDTQYF. CDR3 nucleotides: TGTGCCAGCAGTGAGGGTAGGCAGGGGTCAGATACGCAGTATTTT. The gene calls are TRBV2 and TRBJ2-3; TRBD1 might be the D (6 bases). V lost 3 bases, J lost 4 bases, and 14 bases lay in between. Germline V gene lookup returns CDR1 SNHLY and CDR2 FYNNEI. The CDR3 length is 15 residues.